The 19 T cell receptor beta chains in this list originate from one sample, sequenced in a study of T cell clones after liver transplantation. This table comes from immunoSEQ multiplex PCR, and its TCRdb copy is limited to in-frame clones, with some not included. The sample shows about 75,000 clones, roughly 90% of them seen only once. Here the sequenced sample was CD4+ T cells from blood, taken before liver transplant. These receptors all stem from a human donor who received a liver transplant.

The V and J genes are TRBV2 and TRBJ2-3; TRBD2 matches 14 bases. The CDR3 has 16 residues. Germline trimming cut 6 bases from V and 3 bases from J; bases unmatched to any gene: 5. Germline CDR1 is SNHLY and CDR2 is FYNNEI. CDR3 loop: CASRGLAGEGTDTQYF. CDR3 in DNA: TGTGCCAGCAGGGGACTAGCGGGAGAAGGGACAGATACGCAGTATTTT.

This clone was observed a single time. The chain has TRBV11-3 and TRBJ2-1, with TRBD2 identical over 7 bases. In germline, CDR1 is SGHNT, CDR2 YENEEA. Trimming removed 2 bases from V and 8 bases from J; junction bases left unmatched: 6. This CDR3 spans 14 amino acids. The CDR3 loop reads CASSLNAGVYEQFF. In nucleotides, the CDR3 is TGTGCCAGCAGCTTAAATGCGGGAGTCTATGAGCAGTTCTTC.

The chain is built from TRBV5-1 and TRBJ1-2, with 11 bases that match TRBD1. Germline values: CDR1 SGHRS, CDR2 YFSETQ. The CDR3 length is 16 residues. V gave up 4 bases and J gave up 7 bases; unmatched junction bases: 12. The CDR3 sequence is CASSPDGTGGMGGYTF. CDR3 bases: TGCGCCAGCAGCCCCGATGGGACAGGGGGAATGGGTGGCTACACCTTC.

The genes are TRBV21-1 and TRBJ2-1; the D segment call TRBD2 is taken from the table without a DNA check. TRBV21-1 is a pseudogene segment. The CDR3 is made up of 17 amino acids. The CDR3 DNA reads TGTGCCAGCAGCCTAGAGGGGAGGGGTAGCTCCTACAATGAGCAGTTCTTC. It yields the protein CASSLEGRGSSYNEQFF.

The V call is TRBV28, the J call TRBJ2-6; D is possibly TRBD2 (5 bases). From germline, CDR1 is MDHEN and CDR2 SYDVKM. The germline V and J ends were trimmed by 5 bases and 3 bases, with 17 bases remaining between them. The CDR3 has 17 amino acids. Here the CDR3 reads CASSPAGRPVGANVLTF. CDR3 nucleotide sequence: TGTGCCAGCAGTCCTGCGGGCAGACCGGTTGGGGCCAACGTCCTGACTTTC.

The chain recombines TRBV20-1 with TRBJ2-3; D is uncertain. The CDR3 length is 11 residues. Germline lookup yields CDR1 DFQATT and CDR2 SNEGSKA (reference sequence). The germline V and J ends were trimmed by 2 bases and 6 bases, with 6 bases remaining between them. In nucleotides, the CDR3 is TGCAGTGCTAGATTAATCGATACGCAGTATTTT. It yields the protein CSARLIDTQYF.

The chain uses TRBV15 and TRBJ2-1; tentatively, D is TRBD1 or TRBD2 (6 bases each). Germline assignment: CDR1 LNHNV and CDR2 YYDKDF (reference sequence). V lost 7 bases to trimming and J lost 1 base, with 20 bases between them. The CDR3 runs 17 residues. CDR3 sequence reads: CATTRGGSGRSYNEQFF. The CDR3 DNA follows: TGTGCCACCACGCGAGGGGGGAGCGGGCGATCCTACAATGAGCAGTTCTTC. Variable domain in full (rest from reference TRBV15 and TRBJ2-1): DAMVIQNPRYQVTQFGKPVTLSCSQTLNHNVMYWYQQKSSQAPKLLFHYYDKDFNNEADTPDNFQSRRPNTSFCFLDIRSPGLGDTAMYLCATTRGGSGRSYNEQFFGPGTRLTVL.

The genes are TRBV6-1 and TRBJ2-1; no clear D. Germline V gene lookup returns CDR1 MNHNS and CDR2 SASEGT. The CDR3 length is 11 residues. V dropped 7 bases and J dropped 7 bases, with 8 bases sitting between them. CDR3 DNA: TGTGCCAGCACAGTCCGGAATGAGCAGTTCTTC. This gives the protein CASTVRNEQFF.

This sequence joins TRBV29-1 and TRBJ2-5; D uncertain. CDR1 is SQVTM, CDR2 ANQGSEA, per germline. The CDR3 is made up of 10 amino acids. Trimming took off 6 bases at V and 5 bases at J, with 7 bases between the two ends. The chain's CDR3 is CSVTRETQYF. The CDR3 DNA is TGCAGCGTCACCCGGGAGACCCAGTACTTC. The whole variable domain, remainder taken from reference TRBV29-1 and TRBJ2-5, is SAVISQKPSRDICQRGTSLTIQCQVDSQVTMMFWYRQQPGQSLTLIATANQGSEATYESGFVIDKFPISRPNLTFSTLTVSNMSPEDSSIYLCSVTRETQYFGPGTRLLVL.

Only one count was recorded for this clone. This chain connects TRBV7-9 to TRBJ2-5; 10 nucleotides line up with TRBD1. Per germline, CDR1 SEHNR and CDR2 FQNEAQ (reference sequence). V shed 5 bases and J 2 bases; nucleotides not matched to a gene: 11. CDR3 size: 17 residues. The CDR3 DNA follows: TGTGCCAGCAGCCCACTCGGGACAGGGGTTAAGCAAGAGACCCAGTACTTC. Translating it yields CASSPLGTGVKQETQYF.

This chain connects TRBV19 to TRBJ2-5; the match to TRBD1 covers 10 bases. Germline lookup yields CDR1 LNHDA and CDR2 SQIVND (reference sequence). The CDR3 has 16 residues. Trimming at V came to 4 bases and at J to 5 bases, leaving 10 bases not matched to a gene. The CDR3 loop reads CASSNRWTGGAETQYF. For the CDR3, the DNA is TGTGCCAGTAGTAACAGGTGGACAGGGGGAGCGGAGACCCAGTACTTC.

The count of this clone is one. J is TRBJ1-2 and V is TRBV27, with D possibly being TRBD1 (6 bases). The CDR3 is 14 amino acids. Trimming cost V 0 bases and J 8 bases, with 13 bases left between them. The germline gives CDR1 MNHEY, CDR2 SMNVEV (reference sequence). CDR3 sequence: CASSLSSDSPGYTF. In DNA, the CDR3 is TGTGCCAGCAGTTTATCATCGGACAGTCCCGGCTACACCTTC.

V and J are TRBV9 and TRBJ2-5; a weak D match, TRBD1 (6 bases). Germline-derived CDR1 and CDR2 are SGDLS and YYNGEE. Trimming cost V 0 bases and J 5 bases, with 11 bases left between them. The CDR3 extends over 14 amino acids. The CDR3 sequence: CASSVEPGAETQYF. The DNA for the CDR3 is TGTGCCAGCAGCGTAGAGCCAGGGGCCGAGACCCAGTACTTC.

The rearrangement joins TRBV2 to TRBJ2-7; TRBD2 matches at 7 bases. The CDR3 consists of 15 residues. Unmatched junction bases numbered 12, after V lost 7 bases and J lost 3 bases. Germline V gives CDR1 SNHLY, CDR2 FYNNEI. The CDR3 sequence is CASTETSEEIYEQYF. Here the CDR3 DNA reads TGTGCCAGCACCGAAACTAGCGAAGAGATCTACGAGCAGTACTTC.

The chain has TRBV7-3 and TRBJ2-3, with D unclear. V was shortened by 2 bases and J by 0 bases, with 9 bases between the two germline ends. The CDR3 runs to 15 residues. The germline V gene encodes CDR1 SGHTA and CDR2 FQGTGA. CDR3 in amino acids: CASSLVGVSTDTQYF. In DNA form, the CDR3 reads TGTGCCAGCAGCTTAGTTGGCGTTAGCACAGATACGCAGTATTTT.

The CDR3 region is CASSVGQGLETQYF. In DNA form, the CDR3 reads TGTGCCAGCAGCGTAGGGCAGGGGCTGGAGACCCAGTACTTC. V and J are TRBV9 and TRBJ2-5; TRBD1 is a possible D gene (6 bases). Deletions cut 0 bases from V and 5 bases from J, with 11 bases between. Germline CDR1 and CDR2: SGDLS and YYNGEE. The CDR3 is 14 amino acids.

The V gene is TRBV6-5, the J gene TRBJ1-1; D unclear. From germline, CDR1 is MNHEY and CDR2 SVGAGI. V was cut by 6 bases and J by 3 bases, with 11 bases left in between. The CDR3 spans 13 residues. In DNA, the CDR3 is TGTGCCAGCAGCCTGTGGGGTGACACTGAAGCTTTCTTT. Its protein product is CASSLWGDTEAFF.

The J gene is TRBJ1-2, the V gene TRBV6-5; TRBD1 matches at 11 bases. The germline CDR1 and CDR2 sequences are MNHEY and SVGAGI. The CDR3 runs to 15 residues. V was pared by 8 bases and J by 8 bases, with 13 bases of the junction left unmatched. The DNA for the CDR3 is TGTGCCAGCGATCCGGGGACAGGGGGGCCTCAGGGCTACACCTTC. Encoded protein: CASDPGTGGPQGYTF.

The chain uses TRBV29-1 and TRBJ1-2, with 8 bases that match TRBD1. V was pared by 6 bases and J by 4 bases, with 10 bases of the junction left unmatched. The germline gives CDR1 SQVTM, CDR2 ANQGSEA. The CDR3 spans 14 residues. The CDR3 coding sequence is TGCAGCGTAGGCCTAGGGGGGACAGGCTATGGCTACACCTTC. Translated, it gives CSVGLGGTGYGYTF.